This T cell receptor beta chain comes out of a study of cytomegalovirus exposure and HLA in healthy donors. The wider study: From HLA-typed donors, an early data release held roughly 89 million unique TCRs. Study-wide points: Common viral pathogens seemed to be connected with several of the most significant clusters, according to a later analysis. What was likely a sequencing artifact was a cluster of highly shared sequence variants.

Each donor's status was that of a healthy bone marrow donor. Germline-derived CDR1 and CDR2 are SGHVS and FQNEAQ. The CDR3 has 14 amino acids. V lost 5 bases, J lost 0 bases, and 8 bases lay in between. The primer mix had 60 Vbeta and 13 Jbeta primers. Sequencing used immunoSEQ multiplex PCR; TCRdb keeps in-frame clones, though not all of them. The top ten hold 2% to 2.5% of the sample, which has about 180,000 clones, around 76% seen once. As regards this clone: No antigen is known for it.

The chain couples TRBV7-8 to TRBJ2-1, with D tentatively TRBD1 (6 bases). This receptor was taken from a woman aged 25 to 39 in good health and CMV-seropositive. The source material was PBMCs. Written as DNA, the CDR3 is TGTGCCAGCAGCGGGGGCCCCTCCTACAATGAGCAGTTCTTC. It yields the protein CASSGGPSYNEQFF.